The source of this T cell receptor beta chain is a study of glioma-infiltrating T cells after dendritic cell vaccination. Clones were read by immunoSEQ multiplex PCR, and TCRdb kept only the in-frame ones, dropping some. The sample carries around 90,000 clones, over 75% recorded once. Documented time point: after dendritic cell vaccination, including at tumor progression/relapse. The source was blood, collected after dendritic cell vaccination. This TCR was recovered from a human donor with glioblastoma.

The CDR3 nucleotides read TGCAGCGCGACAGGTCTGGGACCCGGCTACACCTTC. It specifies CSATGLGPGYTF. The chain couples TRBV29-1 to TRBJ1-2, with a tentative D call TRBD1 (6 bases). The CDR3 sequence is 12 residues long. CDR1 and CDR2 (germline): SQVTM, ANQGSEA. V lost 7 bases and J lost 8, with 17 bases in between.